This TCR beta chain derives from a study of CXCR3-negative and CXCR3-positive naive CD8 T cells (dated by TCRdb to between 2017 and 2020). Concerning the study at large: In total, some 140 million TRB reads were obtained, corresponding to roughly 1.5 +/- 0.3 million reads per library. Diversity and physicochemical repertoire analyses covered about a dozen donors pooled from two independent experiments. TRBV-TRBJ cluster analysis included naive subsets from roughly 5 donors and memory cells from 3 donors.

Turning to this clonotype: What this receptor recognizes is not known.

Each CD8+ T cell subset was flow-sorted in triplicate, with some 300,000 cells per subset placed directly into RLT lysis buffer. To exclude memory contaminants, naive CD8+ T cells were stringently defined as CD45RO-CCR7+CD27+CD95-. Using standard density gradient centrifugation, peripheral blood mononuclear cells were isolated from buffy coats. Naive CXCR3-negative and CXCR3-positive CD8+ T cells were flow-sorted on a FACSAria III. An RNeasy Mini Kit was used to extract total RNA from the sorted cells. The instrument given in TCRdb is NextSeq 550. The Human TCR Profiling Kit (MiLaboratory) was used to prepare UMI-labeled 5' RACE TRB cDNA libraries. cDNA synthesis used the entire amount of extracted RNA, and PCR amplification then used the entire amount of cDNA produced. Libraries were prepared in parallel with an identical number of PCR cycles. Per the original workflow: MIGEC and MiXCR extracted about 53,000 +/- 10,000 unique UMI-labeled TRB cDNA molecules per library, requiring at least two reads per UMI. An average of roughly 40,000 +/- 10,000 functional in-frame TRB CDR3 nucleotide clonotypes without stop codons was found per library. Diversity metrics, including normalized Shannon-Wiener and Chao1, were computed in VDJtools after downsampling to 5000 UMI-labeled TRB molecules per sample. Clonotype-size-weighted physicochemical properties of the central five CDR3 residues (interaction energy, strength, volume and Kidera factor 4) were computed in VDJtools. Based on TCRdb reprocessing of the reads, there is one entry per CDR3 protein sequence, and DNA is missing. The V and J calls reflect TCRdb's pipeline rather than the authors' work. The sample table includes around 50,000 distinct CDR3 sequences. The ten largest clones capture around 0.6% of the sample.

Including the terminal cysteine and phenylalanine, the CDR3 comprises 14 residues. No DNA is recorded. Reading the germline V gene gives CDR1 SNHLY and CDR2 FYNNEI. What the work shows at the level of the full study, not this receptor alone: Compared with CXCR3-negative naive cells, CXCR3-positive naive cells had TRB CDR3s with higher hydrophobicity (lower Kidera factor 4), lower energy, and higher strength and volume indices. Freshly isolated PBMCs were used for most assays because CXCR3 expression partially decreased after cryopreservation. Both naive subsets had comparably high repertoire diversity, while memory CD8+ T cells had much lower repertoire diversity. Because surface CD5, which is linked to self-reactivity in mice, was comparable between the naive subsets, TCR interaction strength was also inferred from TRB CDR3 physicochemical properties. TRBV-TRBJ usage was similar between naive CXCR3-negative and CXCR3-positive cells from the same donor, while memory cells showed distinct patterns.

This receptor was taken from a human donor in good health. Some clones in this sample may be carry-over from other donors' samples. Specimen: naive CXCR3+ CD8+ T cells from blood. In the paper's terms, the cell subset or site label means: CD45RO-CCR7+CD27+CD95- naive CD8+ T cells expressing CXCR3 (TNR3+). Here the chain combines TRBV2 and TRBJ2-1; the D gene TCRdb calls, TRBD2, cannot be checked with no DNA. The CDR3 has the sequence CASIRRGGGNEQFF.